The following is a T cell receptor (beta chain) sequence with its context. Its antigen remains unknown. Donors were healthy HIV-negative adults without recent acute infections or vaccinations. Trimming cost V 7 bases and J 5 bases, with 17 bases left between them. Per the germline V gene, CDR1 is LGHNA and CDR2 is YSLEER. The CDR3 is made up of 14 amino acids. This table comes from immunoSEQ multiplex PCR, and its TCRdb copy is limited to in-frame clones, with some not included. This sample yields about 600,000 clones, of which roughly 79% are seen a single time; 12% belongs to the top ten. These data belong to a study of shared clonotypes between healthy human individuals. Study-level results: The sampled material consisted only of blood, and tissue repertoires are likely to differ.

V is TRBV4-3 and J is TRBJ1-1; D unclear. Sequenced sample: PBMCs. The TCR was taken from a woman in her forties in good health. Some clones in this sample may be carry-over from other donors' samples. CDR3 DNA sequence: TGCGCCAGCACTATAAATCGGGGAGAAACTGAAGCTTTCTTT. This gives the protein CASTINRGETEAFF.